Below, 18 T cell receptor beta chains from the same sample are listed, as sequenced in a study of cytotoxic CD8 clonotypes in ibrutinib-treated CLL. Produced via immunoSEQ multiplex PCR; TCRdb's table is partial and in-frame only. The sample records approximately 170,000 clones, 88% being singletons. The sample consisted of PBMCs, taken at disease progression, from a patient treated with ibrutinib. Source of these receptors: a human donor with chronic lymphocytic leukemia.

This clone was picked up one time. The genes are TRBV2 and TRBJ2-1; D remains unclear. Trimming cost V 6 bases and J 7 bases, with 13 bases left between them. Per germline, CDR1 SNHLY and CDR2 FYNNEI. The CDR3 has 13 residues. Here the CDR3 reads CASRPGSTNEQFF. The CDR3 nucleotides read TGTGCCAGCAGGCCCGGATCCACGAATGAGCAGTTCTTC.

This sequence joins TRBV5-1 and TRBJ1-1; D might be TRBD1 (6 bases). CDR1 and CDR2 (germline): SGHRS, YFSETQ. This CDR3 comprises 15 residues. With 3 bases removed from V and 1 base from J, the gap between germline ends came to 13 bases. The DNA for the CDR3 is TGCGCCAGCAGCTCCTTCGGGGGCCCGAACACTGAAGCTTTCTTT. It encodes CASSSFGGPNTEAFF.

V and J are TRBV5-4 and TRBJ2-2; 13 bases are a match to TRBD2. Germline loops: CDR1 SGHNT, CDR2 YYREEE (reference sequence). The V and J ends lost 3 bases and 7 bases, in that order; junction bases with no gene match: 6. There are 16 residues in the CDR3. In nucleotides, the CDR3 is TGTGCCAGCAGCTCGCGGACTAGCGGGAGTTTCGGGGAGCTGTTTTTT. Encoded protein: CASSSRTSGSFGELFF.

The chain joins TRBV5-8 to TRBJ2-3, with a possible D match to TRBD2 (6 bases). The CDR3 covers 17 residues. V was cut by 4 bases and J by 2 bases, with 20 bases left in between. Germline V lookup: CDR1 SGHTS, CDR2 YDEGEE. The CDR3 nucleotides are TGTGCCAGCAGCCGGGCCGCGTTTGGGGGACTCACAGATACGCAGTATTTT. Residues: CASSRAAFGGLTDTQYF.

The rearrangement uses TRBV27 and TRBJ2-2; 15 nucleotides align to TRBD2. The junction had 11 bases not matched to a gene; V was cut back by 4 bases and J by 5 bases. CDR3 length: 19 residues. The germline V gene has CDR1 MNHEY and CDR2 SMNVEV (reference sequence). In nucleotides, the CDR3 is TGTGCCAGCAGTTCCGGACTAGCGGGAGGGTATACGACGACCGGGGAGCTGTTTTTT. Protein sequence: CASSSGLAGGYTTTGELFF.

The chain has TRBV28 and TRBJ2-2; 8 bases line up with TRBD2. The trim removed 7 bases at V and 1 base at J, leaving 5 bases unmatched. The CDR3 has 15 amino acids. CDR1 and CDR2 from the germline V gene are MDHEN and SYDVKM. The CDR3 DNA is TGTGCCAGCACCCCGGGACTAGGGAACACCGGGGAGCTGTTTTTT. Translating gives CASTPGLGNTGELFF.

This sequence joins TRBV27 and TRBJ2-3, with D tentatively TRBD1 (5 bases). Trimming removed 8 bases from V and 2 bases from J, with 14 bases in between. CDR1 is MNHEY and CDR2 is SMNVEV in the germline V gene (reference sequence). This CDR3 has 14 amino acids. The CDR3, as DNA: TGTGCCAGCCGCCAAATGGGGCCCACAGATACGCAGTATTTT. This encodes CASRQMGPTDTQYF.

There are a few counts of this clone. This chain links TRBV6-1 with TRBJ1-5; D gene unclear. The germline V and J ends were trimmed by 5 bases and 9 bases, with 8 bases remaining between them. CDR3 length: 11 residues. In germline, CDR1 is MNHNS, CDR2 SASEGT. Written as DNA, the CDR3 is TGTGCCAGCAGTCGAGTTGGGCCCCAGCATTTT. It encodes CASSRVGPQHF.

V usage is TRBV9 and J usage is TRBJ1-4; 7 nucleotides agree with TRBD1. This CDR3 region has 15 residues. The V segment lost 3 bases and the J segment 8 bases; nucleotides outside the gene matches: 10. CDR1 is SGDLS and CDR2 is YYNGEE in the germline V gene. The CDR3 DNA reads as TGTGCCAGCAGCGCATCAGGACAGGCGATAGAAAAACTGTTTTTT. Its protein is CASSASGQAIEKLFF.

The V gene is TRBV14, the J gene TRBJ1-4; TRBD1 matches at 7 bases. The CDR3 is 13 residues long. Trimming at V came to 1 base and at J to 14 bases, leaving 7 bases not matched to a gene. CDR1 is SGHDN and CDR2 is FVKESK in the germline V gene. DNA of the CDR3: TGTGCCAGCAGCCAAGGGAGGCAGGGGGTCCTGTTTTTT. This translates into CASSQGRQGVLFF.

The chain joins TRBV5-4 to TRBJ2-1, with D possibly matching TRBD2 (6 bases). Germline lookup yields CDR1 SGHNT and CDR2 YYREEE (reference sequence). Trimming took 0 bases from V and 15 from J, leaving 31 bases between them. This CDR3 comprises 18 residues. CDR3 residues: CASSLGGPTAGFGIGWFF. The CDR3 DNA sequence: TGTGCCAGCAGCTTGGGGGGACCAACGGCGGGATTTGGTATTGGTTGGTTCTTC.

The chain employs TRBV18 and TRBJ1-1, with 7 bases identical to TRBD1. The CDR3 sequence is 15 residues long. V gave up 3 bases and J gave up 1 base; unmatched junction bases: 5. CDR1 and CDR2 from the germline V gene are KGHSH and LQKENI. The CDR3: CASSPPTGQNTEAFF. The CDR3 nucleotides are TGTGCCAGCTCACCTCCGACAGGGCAGAACACTGAAGCTTTCTTT.

The CDR3 loop reads CASSFAPNTEAFF. Here the CDR3 DNA reads TGCGCCAGCAGCTTTGCCCCGAACACTGAAGCTTTCTTT. The V and J genes are TRBV5-1 and TRBJ1-1; D remains ambiguous. The V gene lost 2 bases and the J gene lost 1 base, with 6 bases spanning the gap. This CDR3 is built from 13 residues. CDR1 is SGHRS and CDR2 is YFSETQ in the germline V gene.

The J gene is TRBJ1-1, the V gene TRBV6-6; no clear D. Germline CDR1 MNHNY, CDR2 SVGAGI (reference sequence). V shed 4 bases and J shed 1 base, with 13 bases lying between them. The CDR3 covers 15 residues. The DNA of the CDR3 is TGTGCCAGCAGTTCCTACACATATTCGAACACTGAAGCTTTCTTT. This translates into CASSSYTYSNTEAFF.

In DNA form, the CDR3 reads TGTGCCAGCAGCCCCTCGCATGGGACTCCCAATTACAATGAGCAGTTCTTC. Translated: CASSPSHGTPNYNEQFF. The gene calls are TRBV7-3 and TRBJ2-1; a possible D gene is TRBD2 (6 bases). The CDR3 is 17 amino acids. Germline V lookup: CDR1 SGHTA, CDR2 FQGTGA. V was pared by 5 bases and J by 4 bases, with 21 bases between.

This chain links TRBV20-1 with TRBJ1-1, with D uncertain. The CDR3 consists of 11 residues. V was cut by 3 bases and J by 3 bases, with 5 bases left in between. Germline CDR1 and CDR2: DFQATT and SNEGSKA (reference sequence). The CDR3 loop is CSASSYTEAFF. The CDR3 nucleotides read TGCAGTGCTAGTAGTTACACTGAAGCTTTCTTT.

This rearrangement joins TRBV11-2 to TRBJ2-7, with unresolved D. The CDR3 is 12 residues long. V was pared by 5 bases and J by 2 bases, with 7 bases between. Germline loops: CDR1 SGHAT, CDR2 FQNNGV. The CDR3 nucleotides are TGTGCCAGCAGCCCCGTCCCCTACGAGCAGTACTTC. Translation: CASSPVPYEQYF.

This chain links TRBV5-1 with TRBJ1-2; 7 nucleotides line up with TRBD1. The germline CDR1 and CDR2 sequences are SGHRS and YFSETQ. The trim removed 2 bases at V and 8 bases at J, leaving 9 bases unmatched. The CDR3 extends over 14 amino acids. CDR3 amino acids: CASSLRNTGDGYTF. The CDR3 bases are TGCGCCAGCAGCTTAAGGAACACAGGGGACGGCTACACCTTC. Full variable domain (remainder filled in from reference TRBV5-1 and TRBJ1-2): KAGVTQTPRYLIKTRGQQVTLSCSPISGHRSVSWYQQTPGQGLQFLFEYFSETQRNKGNFPGRFSGRQFSNSRSEMNVSTLELGDSALYLCASSLRNTGDGYTFGSGTRLTVV.